The rows below give T cell receptor beta chains drawn from one sample of a study of T cell repertoires in cytomegalovirus infection. In TCRdb, the reads were re-called with MiXCR into one record per CDR3 protein. The sample has some 680,000 distinct CDR3 sequences, roughly 36% seen once. Specimen: PBMCs. These receptors all come from a human donor in good health (CMV status not recorded). Some clones in this sample may be carry-over from other donors' samples. Each CDR3 is given with its conserved first and last residue. A D gene is named only where the DNA matches it firmly. Clone size is given for some rows only: seen once, a few or many times, or a class if the clone is expanded.

D gene	V gene	J gene	clone size	CDR3 protein	CDR3 DNA
.	TRBV11-1	TRBJ1-1	few	CASSRGPDTEAFF	TGTGCCAGCAGCCGGGGGCCGGACACTGAAGCTTTCTTT
TRBD1	TRBV19	TRBJ1-1	.	CASRVLDRYTEAFF	TGTGCCAGTAGGGTCCTGGACAGGTACACTGAAGCTTTCTTT
.	TRBV27	TRBJ1-6	.	CASSKLYNSPLHF	TGTGCCAGCTCCAAACTCTATAATTCACCCCTCCACTTT
.	TRBV27	TRBJ2-7	.	CASSLMSTGAYEQYF	TGTGCCAGCAGTTTGATGAGTACGGGTGCCTACGAGCAGTACTTC
.	TRBV4-1	TRBJ2-7	many	CASSQVGPYEQYF	TGCGCCAGCAGCCAGGTCGGACCCTACGAGCAGTACTTC
.	TRBV7-2	TRBJ1-5	.	CASSFGRGSNQPQHF	TGTGCCAGCAGCTTCGGTCGGGGTAGCAATCAGCCCCAGCATTTT
.	TRBV28	TRBJ1-5	many	CASRLDRTSAPQHF	TGTGCCAGCAGGTTAGACAGGACCTCAGCGCCCCAGCATTTT
.	TRBV28	TRBJ2-5	few	CASSLLPPGPHGGETQYF	TGTGCCAGCAGTTTATTGCCCCCAGGACCCCATGGGGGAGAGACCCAGTACTTC
.	TRBV5-1	TRBJ1-5	.	CASSLEGWESNQPQHF	TGCGCCAGCAGCTTGGAAGGTTGGGAAAGCAATCAGCCCCAGCATTTT
.	TRBV12-5	TRBJ2-7	few	CASGPNTYEQYF	TGTGCTAGTGGCCCTAATACCTACGAGCAGTACTTC
TRBD1	TRBV5-1	TRBJ1-1	few	CASSLDRGLLNTEAFF	TGCGCCAGCAGCTTAGACAGGGGGCTGCTTAACACTGAAGCTTTCTTT
.	TRBV7-2	TRBJ2-1	many	CASSSDYYGNEQFF	TGTGCCAGCAGCTCCGACTATTACGGGAATGAGCAGTTCTTC
.	TRBV28	TRBJ2-7	.	CASSLNGGHEQYF	TGTGCCAGCAGTTTGAACGGCGGCCACGAGCAGTACTTC
TRBD1	TRBV11-2	TRBJ1-2	many	CASSPFRTGGNGYTF	TGTGCCAGCAGCCCATTTAGGACAGGGGGCAATGGCTACACCTTC
TRBD1	TRBV12-3/TRBV12-4	TRBJ1-4	few	CASSPPMGTGEKLFF	TGTGCCAGCAGCCCCCCGATGGGGACAGGCGAAAAACTGTTTTTT
.	TRBV7-8	TRBJ1-5	few	CASSSWGEQGNQPQHF	TGTGCCAGCAGCTCGTGGGGGGAGCAAGGCAATCAGCCCCAGCATTTT
TRBD1	TRBV4-1	TRBJ2-7	.	CASSQDIRIDRGLDEQYF	TGCGCCAGCAGCCAAGATATTCGTATCGACAGGGGATTGGACGAGCAGTACTTC
.	TRBV19	TRBJ2-3	few	CASSVRLTRGSTDTQYF	TGTGCCAGTAGTGTCCGACTAACTAGGGGAAGCACAGATACGCAGTATTTT
TRBD1	TRBV28	TRBJ2-5	.	CASRGTGGGETQYF	TGTGCCAGCAGGGGGACAGGGGGAGGGGAGACCCAGTACTTC
TRBD1	TRBV12-3/TRBV12-4	TRBJ2-7	.	CASGSGQALYEQYF	TGTGCCAGCGGCTCCGGACAGGCCCTTTACGAGCAGTACTTC
.	TRBV2	TRBJ1-2	.	CASSATGVYGYTF	TGTGCCAGCAGTGCAACAGGTGTCTATGGCTACACCTTC
.	TRBV11-2	TRBJ1-1	few	CASSLGSFEAFF	TGTGCCAGCAGCTTAGGAAGCTTTGAAGCTTTCTTT
TRBD2	TRBV5-4	TRBJ2-3	.	CASSSGLAVQLPSTDTQYF	TGTGCCAGCAGCTCAGGACTAGCGGTGCAACTCCCTAGCACAGATACGCAGTATTTT
.	TRBV7-2	TRBJ2-1	many	CASSLQGRYEQFF	TGTGCCAGCAGCTTACAGGGTCGCTATGAGCAGTTCTTC
.	TRBV5-6	TRBJ2-7	.	CASSPPHRGYRPAEQYF	TGTGCCAGCAGCCCCCCTCACCGGGGCTATAGGCCAGCCGAGCAGTACTTC
.	TRBV19	TRBJ2-7	.	CASSIRTGLSHYEQYF	TGTGCCAGTAGTATAAGGACCGGACTATCACACTACGAGCAGTACTTC
.	TRBV28	TRBJ1-2	few	CASEMRKGYTF	TGTGCCAGCGAGATGAGGAAGGGCTACACCTTC
TRBD1	TRBV28	TRBJ1-4	few	CASSPQGAANEKLFF	TGTGCCAGCAGTCCACAGGGGGCGGCTAATGAAAAACTGTTTTTT